The 31 T cell receptor beta chains given below trace back to one sample, sequenced in a study of response to subunit inactivated influenza vaccine. TCRdb analysed the RT-PCR reads with MiXCR anew, one entry per CDR3 protein. The sample has approximately 730,000 distinct CDR3 sequences, about 15% seen once; the top ten hold 6% to 8%. Sequencing used PBMCs from blood, obtained approximately 15 days before vaccination. Receptors originate from a man in his forties or fifties who received an inactivated influenza vaccine.

This clonotype appeared a few times. The V call is TRBV20-1, the J call TRBJ2-7; D possibly matches TRBD1 or TRBD2 (5 bases each). The V end lost 3 bases, the J end lost 5 bases, and 17 bases lay between the germline ends. Germline V CDR1 and CDR2: DFQATT, SNEGSKA (reference sequence). The CDR3 is made up of 14 amino acids. The CDR3 loop is CSAREWDRKDEQYF. The CDR3 DNA sequence: TGCAGTGCTAGGGAGTGGGACCGTAAAGACGAGCAGTACTTC.

Only a few counts were recorded for this clonotype. V usage is TRBV5-8 and J usage is TRBJ1-6, with 8 bases identical to TRBD1. The junction had 12 bases not matched to a gene; V was cut back by 4 bases and J by 9 bases. The CDR3 totals 16 residues. Germline-derived CDR1 and CDR2 are SGHTS and YDEGEE. The CDR3 bases are TGTGCCAGCAGCGACCTGTCCCAGGGGGCAGGTTCACCCCTCCACTTT. It codes for CASSDLSQGAGSPLHF.

This clonotype has more than one count but fewer than ten. The rearrangement joins TRBV11-2 to TRBJ1-5; D is undetermined. This CDR3 region has 16 residues. The V gene lost 1 base and the J gene lost 0 bases, with 10 bases spanning the gap. Germline-derived CDR1 and CDR2 are SGHAT and FQNNGV. The CDR3 reads CASSLAIAYSNQPQHF. The CDR3 bases are TGTGCCAGCAGCTTAGCTATCGCTTATAGCAATCAGCCCCAGCATTTT.

The chain recombines TRBV2 with TRBJ2-2; D gene uncertain. The germline V gene encodes CDR1 SNHLY and CDR2 FYNNEI. V lost 5 bases and J 4 bases, leaving 8 bases between the germline ends. The CDR3 is 13 residues long. CDR3 in amino acids: CASSPDLTGELFF. The CDR3 nucleotides are TGTGCCAGCAGTCCTGACCTCACCGGGGAGCTGTTTTTT. The variable domain in full, completed from reference TRBV2 and TRBJ2-2, reads EPEVTQTPSHQVTQMGQEVILRCVPISNHLYFYWYRQILGQKVEFLVSFYNNEISEKSEIFDDQFSVERPDGSNFTLKIRSTKLEDSAMYFCASSPDLTGELFFGEGSRLTVL.

With regard to this clonotype: A much larger clone differs from this one at a single base, so this may be a read error. The rearrangement uses TRBV12-3 or TRBV12-4 and TRBJ2-7, with no clear D. CDR3 length equals 11 residues. CDR3 sequence (DNA): TGTGCCAGCAGTTCCCTCTTCGAGAAGAACTTC. It specifies CASSSLFEKNF.

V and J are TRBV6-6 and TRBJ2-1; 7 nucleotides line up with TRBD2. The CDR3 consists of 13 residues. The J segment lost 10 bases and the V segment lost 7 bases, leaving 10 bases of the junction unmatched. From germline, CDR1 is MNHNY and CDR2 SVGAGI (reference sequence). DNA for the CDR3: TGTGCCAGCATCCCCGGGGGGTCCAACGAGCAGTTCTTC. Translation gives CASIPGGSNEQFF.

This chain uses TRBV3-1 with TRBJ2-7; D is undetermined. The germline CDR1 and CDR2 sequences are LGHDT and YNNKEL (reference sequence). The CDR3 is 13 amino acids. V was trimmed by 5 bases and J by 0 bases, leaving 8 bases between them. The CDR3 here is CASSSTHSYEQYF. The CDR3 DNA sequence: TGTGCCAGCAGCTCAACTCACTCCTACGAGCAGTACTTC.

The J gene is TRBJ2-7, the V gene TRBV6-2 or TRBV6-3, with no clear D. CDR1 and CDR2 (germline): MNHEY, SVGEGT. CDR3 length equals 15 residues. V dropped 2 bases and J dropped 3 bases, with 14 bases sitting between them. CDR3 in amino acids: CASSYASFIRYEQYF. As DNA, the CDR3 is TGTGCCAGCAGTTACGCGTCGTTTATCCGCTACGAGCAGTACTTC.

This clonotype was seen more than once but under ten times. This sequence joins TRBV2 and TRBJ2-7, with 7 positions matching TRBD1. Germline V gene data show CDR1 as SNHLY and CDR2 as FYNNEI. The length of the CDR3 is 14 residues. V lost 8 bases, J lost 6 bases, and 13 bases stayed unmatched. CDR3 DNA: TGTGCCAGCCACTCCGGGACAGCGACTGGCGAGCAGTACTTC. As protein: CASHSGTATGEQYF.

This clonotype was counted only a few times. The chain employs TRBV20-1 and TRBJ2-2, with 7 bases identical to TRBD2. In germline, CDR1 is DFQATT, CDR2 SNEGSKA (reference sequence). V trimming: 3 bases; J trimming: 4 bases; junction bases outside the gene matches: 8. CDR3 length: 15 residues. CDR3 region: CSASFVTGGTGELFF. CDR3 sequence (DNA): TGCAGTGCTAGTTTCGTGACGGGGGGCACCGGGGAGCTGTTTTTT.

V and J are TRBV6-5 and TRBJ1-4; D call uncertain. The CDR3 consists of 14 residues. The germline CDR1 and CDR2 sequences are MNHEY and SVGAGI. V lost 3 bases and J lost 5, with 10 bases in between. The CDR3 bases are TGTGCCAGCAGTTATGGTCGGGCAAATGAAAAACTGTTTTTT. Its translation is CASSYGRANEKLFF.

As to this clonotype: Possible read error: a much larger clone is one base away. CDR3 sequence: CSARPAWQIGPQHF. The CDR3 bases are TGCAGTGCTAGACCAGCGTGGCAAATCGGGCCCCAGCATTTT. The genes are TRBV20-1 and TRBJ1-5; D is unclear. The V gene lost 2 bases and the J gene lost 9 bases, with 17 bases spanning the gap. The CDR3 has 14 amino acids. Germline-derived CDR1 and CDR2 are DFQATT and SNEGSKA (reference sequence).

The sample holds a few counts of this clonotype. This chain uses TRBV4-3 with TRBJ1-6, with D possibly TRBD1 on 5 matching bases. Trimming cost V 0 bases and J 5 bases, with 23 bases left between them. Germline V gene data show CDR1 as LGHNA and CDR2 as YSLEER. This CDR3 region has 20 residues. The DNA of the CDR3 is TGCGCCAGCAGCCAAGATCGGCGGACATGGGCGGGAGTGGATAATTCACCCCTCCACTTT. Residues: CASSQDRRTWAGVDNSPLHF.

The rearrangement uses TRBV11-2 and TRBJ2-3; possible D gene TRBD2, 6 bases. The V end was cut by 0 bases, the J end by 3 bases, with 10 bases between. The germline gives CDR1 SGHAT, CDR2 FQNNGV. The CDR3 extends over 15 amino acids. The CDR3 protein is CASSLEGRGTDTQYF. The CDR3, as DNA: TGTGCCAGCAGCTTAGAGGGTCGGGGGACAGATACGCAGTATTTT.

This clonotype has a handful of counts. The J gene is TRBJ2-1, the V gene TRBV12-3 or TRBV12-4; D gene ambiguous. This CDR3 comprises 13 residues. V shed 3 bases and J shed 5 bases, with 8 bases lying between them. CDR3 DNA sequence: TGTGCCAGCAGTTTCGTCCCCAACAATGAGCAGTTCTTC. Protein sequence: CASSFVPNNEQFF.

This clonotype came up a few times. The rearrangement links TRBV6-2 or TRBV6-3 to TRBJ1-5, with TRBD1 identical over 9 bases. Germline CDR1 is MNHEY and CDR2 is SVGEGT. The CDR3 is 17 residues long. J lost 5 bases, V lost 4 bases, and 12 bases had no gene match. CDR3 sequence (DNA): TGTGCCAGCAGTTCACCCCGGACAGGGGAGATAGATCAGCCCCAGCATTTT. Protein sequence: CASSSPRTGEIDQPQHF.

As concerns this clonotype: This clone may be a read error of a much larger clone one base away. J is TRBJ1-1 and V is TRBV7-2; D ambiguous. The CDR3 sequence is 14 residues long. CDR1 is SGHTA and CDR2 is FQGNSA in the germline V gene. V lost 1 base and J 1 base, leaving 7 bases between the germline ends. Written as DNA, the CDR3 is TGTGCCAGCAGCTTAGGTGTCAGGAACACTGAAGCTTTCTTT. Translating gives CASSLGVRNTEAFF.

This clonotype was detected only a few times. The chain links TRBV28 to TRBJ2-5; a weak D match, TRBD1 (5 bases). This CDR3 is 15 amino acids long. Trimming removed 4 bases from V and 2 bases from J, with 14 bases in between. Germline CDR1 MDHEN, CDR2 SYDVKM. CDR3 region: CASSSEQETQETQYF. The CDR3 nucleotides read TGTGCCAGCAGTTCCGAACAGGAGACTCAAGAGACCCAGTACTTC.

In its sample, this clonotype was seen a few times. One end of the junction is discordant with germline, which a read error may explain. The rearrangement joins TRBV7-9 to TRBJ1-5; maybe TRBD1 (5 bases). The germline CDR1 and CDR2 sequences are SEHNR and FQNEAQ (reference sequence). The CDR3 totals 13 residues. In DNA, the CDR3 is TGTGCCAGCGGCTTCGGGGGTAATCAGCCCCAGCATTTT. Translated: CASGFGGNQPQHF.

Remarks on this clonotype: The germline gene is not matched at one end of the junction; a read error may be the cause. The J gene is TRBJ2-7, the V gene TRBV14; perhaps D is TRBD1 or TRBD2 (6 bases each). From germline, CDR1 is SGHDN and CDR2 FVKESK. The CDR3 runs to 13 residues. This CDR3 is CASSYDRRGEEYF. CDR3 DNA sequence: TGTGCCAGCAGCTACGACAGGAGGGGCGAGGAGTACTTC.

V is TRBV4-2 and J is TRBJ2-1; 13 bases line up with TRBD2. The CDR3 totals 17 residues. Germline V lookup: CDR1 LGHNA, CDR2 YNFKEQ. V shed 0 bases, J shed 7 bases, and the junction held 6 bases outside the gene matches. The CDR3 spells CASSQDTSTSGRNEQFF. CDR3 nucleotide sequence: TGTGCCAGCAGCCAAGATACCTCGACTAGCGGGAGGAATGAGCAGTTCTTC.

This clonotype was observed a handful of times. The CDR3 DNA is TGTGCCAGTAGTATAGGGGCGGGACGGAGGAACACTGAAGCTTTCTTT. Protein: CASSIGAGRRNTEAFF. This chain connects TRBV19 to TRBJ1-1, with a possible D match to TRBD1 (5 bases). The CDR3 is made up of 16 amino acids. Germline values: CDR1 LNHDA, CDR2 SQIVND (reference sequence). The V end was cut by 1 base, the J end by 1 base, with 13 bases between.

In this sample, this clonotype turned up a few times. J is TRBJ2-5 and V is TRBV7-2; perhaps TRBD2 as D (5 bases). From germline, CDR1 is SGHTA and CDR2 FQGNSA. With 0 bases removed from V and 7 bases from J, the gap between germline ends came to 9 bases. This CDR3 is 13 amino acids long. CDR3 residues: CASSLAPTRTQYF. The CDR3 coding sequence is TGTGCCAGCAGCTTAGCGCCTACTAGGACCCAGTACTTC.

This clonotype appeared a few times. The genes are TRBV20-1 and TRBJ2-1; 15 bases match TRBD2. The V gene end was trimmed by 4 bases and the J gene end by 3 bases; junction bases not matched to a gene: 10. The germline CDR1 and CDR2 sequences are DFQATT and SNEGSKA (reference sequence). The CDR3 loop spans 18 amino acids. The CDR3 DNA reads TGCAGTGCTAAAAAAAGGACTAGCGGGGGGGCAAGCTACAATGAGCAGTTCTTC. It translates to CSAKKRTSGGASYNEQFF.

This clonotype was counted between two and nine times. This chain connects TRBV4-1 to TRBJ2-2, with D possibly matching TRBD2 (6 bases). V gave up 4 bases and J gave up 0 bases, with 12 bases separating them. Per germline, CDR1 MGHRA and CDR2 YSYEKL. There are 16 residues in the CDR3. CDR3: CASSRRDSANTGELFF. CDR3 nucleotide sequence: TGCGCCAGCAGCCGACGGGACTCCGCGAACACCGGGGAGCTGTTTTTT.

This clonotype was counted a few times. The chain uses TRBV29-1 and TRBJ1-2; D remains ambiguous. The ends were cut back, 1 base at V and 1 base at J, with 10 bases in the middle. Per germline, CDR1 SQVTM and CDR2 ANQGSEA. CDR3 length equals 14 residues. CDR3 nucleotide sequence: TGCAGCGTTGAAGTGGCCACTTATAACTATGGCTACACCTTC. It encodes CSVEVATYNYGYTF.

The CDR3 reads CASSQGYGPNTEAFF. The CDR3 DNA sequence: TGTGCCAGCAGCCAAGGATACGGACCGAACACTGAAGCTTTCTTT. The V and J genes are TRBV4-2 and TRBJ1-1; no firm D call. The CDR3 runs to 15 residues. Trimming pared 1 base from V and 1 base from J, leaving 10 bases between. Per the germline V gene, CDR1 is LGHNA and CDR2 is YNFKEQ.

In this sample, this clonotype turned up a few times. The rearrangement uses TRBV5-1 and TRBJ2-7; D remains ambiguous. This CDR3 spans 15 amino acids. The V and J ends lost 0 bases and 6 bases respectively, with 16 bases between them. From germline, CDR1 is SGHRS and CDR2 YFSETQ. The DNA for the CDR3 is TGCGCCAGCAGCTTGGCCAGCCGAGGACGCGGCGAGCAGTACTTC. It specifies CASSLASRGRGEQYF. The full variable domain, in which reference TRBV5-1 and TRBJ2-7 provide the parts outside the CDR3, is KAGVTQTPRYLIKTRGQQVTLSCSPISGHRSVSWYQQTPGQGLQFLFEYFSETQRNKGNFPGRFSGRQFSNSRSEMNVSTLELGDSALYLCASSLASRGRGEQYFGPGTRLTVT.

This clonotype was seen a handful of times. J is TRBJ2-7 and V is TRBV20-1; 7 bases line up with TRBD2. This CDR3 has 15 amino acids. Germline CDR1 DFQATT, CDR2 SNEGSKA (reference sequence). V was clipped by 2 bases and J by 0 bases; unmatched bases: 7. The CDR3 is CSARPSGLPSYEQYF. The CDR3 DNA sequence: TGCAGTGCTAGACCTAGCGGACTCCCCTCCTACGAGCAGTACTTC.

This clonotype was picked up one time. The chain carries TRBV2 and TRBJ2-1; D not resolved. Trimming stripped 6 bases from V and 9 bases from J, with 6 bases between. This CDR3 has 10 amino acids. The V gene's germline CDR1 is SNHLY and CDR2 FYNNEI. The CDR3 here is CASRSVEQFF. CDR3 DNA: TGTGCCAGCAGGTCGGTTGAGCAGTTCTTC. The full variable domain, in which reference TRBV2 and TRBJ2-1 provide the parts outside the CDR3, is EPEVTQTPSHQVTQMGQEVILRCVPISNHLYFYWYRQILGQKVEFLVSFYNNEISEKSEIFDDQFSVERPDGSNFTLKIRSTKLEDSAMYFCASRSVEQFFGPGTRLTVL.

This clonotype was seen a handful of times. This chain joins TRBV12-3 or TRBV12-4 and TRBJ2-5, with 13 bases identical to TRBD2. Trimming cost V 2 bases and J 7 bases; bases outside gene matches: 4. The CDR3 consists of 15 residues. The CDR3, as DNA: TGTGCCAGCAGTTTAACTAGCGGGGGGGCCGGGACCCAGTACTTC. Residues: CASSLTSGGAGTQYF.